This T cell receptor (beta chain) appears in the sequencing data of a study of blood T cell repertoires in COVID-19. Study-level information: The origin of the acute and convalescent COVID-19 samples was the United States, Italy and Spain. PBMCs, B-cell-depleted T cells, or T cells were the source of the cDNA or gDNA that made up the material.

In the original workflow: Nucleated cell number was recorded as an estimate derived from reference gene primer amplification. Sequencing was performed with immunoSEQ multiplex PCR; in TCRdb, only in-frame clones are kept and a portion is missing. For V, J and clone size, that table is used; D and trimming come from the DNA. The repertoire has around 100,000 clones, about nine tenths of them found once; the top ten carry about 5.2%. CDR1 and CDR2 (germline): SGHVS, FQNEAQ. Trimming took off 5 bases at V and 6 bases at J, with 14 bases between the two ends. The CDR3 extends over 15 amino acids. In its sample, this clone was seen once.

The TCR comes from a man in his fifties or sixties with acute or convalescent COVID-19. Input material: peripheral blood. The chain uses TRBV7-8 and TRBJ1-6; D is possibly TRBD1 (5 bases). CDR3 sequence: CASSGGTAFNSPLHF. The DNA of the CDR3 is TGTGCCAGCAGCGGCGGGACCGCTTTTAATTCACCCCTCCACTTT.